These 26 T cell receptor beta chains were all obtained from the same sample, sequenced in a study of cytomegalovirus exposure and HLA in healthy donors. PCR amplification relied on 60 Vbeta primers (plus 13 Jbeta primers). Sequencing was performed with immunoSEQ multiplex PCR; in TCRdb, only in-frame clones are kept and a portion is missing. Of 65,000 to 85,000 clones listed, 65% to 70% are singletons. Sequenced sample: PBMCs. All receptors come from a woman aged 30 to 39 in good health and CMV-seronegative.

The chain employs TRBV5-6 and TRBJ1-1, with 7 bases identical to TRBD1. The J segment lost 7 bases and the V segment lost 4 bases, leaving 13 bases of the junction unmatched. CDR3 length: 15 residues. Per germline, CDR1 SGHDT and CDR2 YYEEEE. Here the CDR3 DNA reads TGTGCCAGCAGCCATCCCGGGACAGATAATTTTGAAGCTTTCTTT. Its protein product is CASSHPGTDNFEAFF.

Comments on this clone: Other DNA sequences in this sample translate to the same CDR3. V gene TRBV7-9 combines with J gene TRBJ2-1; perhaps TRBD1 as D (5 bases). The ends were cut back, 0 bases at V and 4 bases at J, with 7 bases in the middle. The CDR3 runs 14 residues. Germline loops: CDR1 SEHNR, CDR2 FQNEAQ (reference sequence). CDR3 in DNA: TGTGCCAGCAGCTTAGCTTCAGGGTACAATGAGCAGTTCTTC. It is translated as CASSLASGYNEQFF.

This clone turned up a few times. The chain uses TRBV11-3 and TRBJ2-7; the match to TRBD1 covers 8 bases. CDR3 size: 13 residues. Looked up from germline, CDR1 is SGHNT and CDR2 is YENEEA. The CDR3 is CASSLLRTGLLLV. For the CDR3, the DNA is TGTGCCAGCAGCTTACTCAGGACAGGGCTTCTCTTGGTC.

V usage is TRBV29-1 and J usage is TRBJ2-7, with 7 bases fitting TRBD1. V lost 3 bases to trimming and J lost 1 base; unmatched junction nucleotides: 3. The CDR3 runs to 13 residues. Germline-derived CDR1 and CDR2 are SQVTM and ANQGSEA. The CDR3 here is CSVDRTGSYEQYF. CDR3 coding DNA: TGCAGCGTTGATAGGACAGGATCCTACGAGCAGTACTTC.

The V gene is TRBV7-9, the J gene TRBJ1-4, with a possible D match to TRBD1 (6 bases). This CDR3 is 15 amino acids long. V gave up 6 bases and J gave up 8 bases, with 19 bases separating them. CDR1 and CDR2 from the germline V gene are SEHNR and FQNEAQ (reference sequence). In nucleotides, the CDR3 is TGTGCCAGCAGTCAAACCGCGGCAGGGGTCGAAAAACTGTTTTTT. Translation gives CASSQTAAGVEKLFF.

CDR3 coding DNA: TGTGCCAGCAGGGGGGGGCTCAACACAGATACGCAGTATTTT. It codes for CASRGGLNTDTQYF. The chain couples TRBV28 to TRBJ2-3; perhaps TRBD2 as D (7 bases). CDR3 length: 14 residues. The V end lost 6 bases, the J end lost 2 bases, and 12 bases lay between the germline ends. Germline V lookup: CDR1 MDHEN, CDR2 SYDVKM.

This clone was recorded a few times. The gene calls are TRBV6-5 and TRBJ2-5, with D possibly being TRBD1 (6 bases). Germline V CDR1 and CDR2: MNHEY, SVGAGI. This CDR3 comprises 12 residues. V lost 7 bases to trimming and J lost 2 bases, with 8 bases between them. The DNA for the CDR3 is TGTGCCAGCAACGACAGGCAAGAGACCCAGTACTTC. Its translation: CASNDRQETQYF.

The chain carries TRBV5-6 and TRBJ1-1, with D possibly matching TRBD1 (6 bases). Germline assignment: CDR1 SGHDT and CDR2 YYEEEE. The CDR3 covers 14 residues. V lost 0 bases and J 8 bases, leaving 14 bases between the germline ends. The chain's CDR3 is CASSLVQGEGEAFF. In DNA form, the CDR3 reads TGTGCCAGCAGCTTGGTACAGGGAGAGGGGGAAGCTTTCTTT.

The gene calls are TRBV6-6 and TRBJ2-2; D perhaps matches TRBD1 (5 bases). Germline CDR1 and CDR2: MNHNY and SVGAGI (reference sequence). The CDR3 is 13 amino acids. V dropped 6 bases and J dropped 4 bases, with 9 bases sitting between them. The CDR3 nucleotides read TGTGCCAGCAGAGACAGTGCCACCGGGGAGCTGTTTTTT. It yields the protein CASRDSATGELFF.

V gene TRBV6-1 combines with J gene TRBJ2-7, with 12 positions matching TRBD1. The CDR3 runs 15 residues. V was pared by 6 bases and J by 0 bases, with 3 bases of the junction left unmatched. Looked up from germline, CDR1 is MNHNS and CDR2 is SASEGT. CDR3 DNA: TGTGCCAGCAGGGAGGGACAGGGGGCCTCCTACGAGCAGTACTTC. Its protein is CASREGQGASYEQYF.

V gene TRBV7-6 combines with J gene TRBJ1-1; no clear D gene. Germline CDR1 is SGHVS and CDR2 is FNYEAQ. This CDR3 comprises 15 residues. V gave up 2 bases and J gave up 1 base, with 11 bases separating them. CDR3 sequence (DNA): TGTGCCAGCAGCTTATCGGTACGACAGAACACTGAAGCTTTCTTT. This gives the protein CASSLSVRQNTEAFF.

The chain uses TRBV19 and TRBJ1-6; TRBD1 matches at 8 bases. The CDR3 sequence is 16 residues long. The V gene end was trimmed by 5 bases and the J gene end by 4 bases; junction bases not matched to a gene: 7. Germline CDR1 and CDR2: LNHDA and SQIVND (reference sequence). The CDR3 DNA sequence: TGTGCCAGTAGTCAAGACAGGGGCTCTTATAATTCACCCCTCCACTTT. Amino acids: CASSQDRGSYNSPLHF.

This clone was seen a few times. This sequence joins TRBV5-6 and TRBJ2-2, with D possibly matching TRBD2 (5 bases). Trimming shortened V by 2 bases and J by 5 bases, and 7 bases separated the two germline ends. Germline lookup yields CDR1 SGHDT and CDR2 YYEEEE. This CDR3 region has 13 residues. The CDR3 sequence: CASSFGGTGELFF. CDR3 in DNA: TGTGCCAGCAGCTTTGGCGGGACCGGGGAGCTGTTTTTT.

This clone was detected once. In DNA, the CDR3 is TGTGCCAGCAGTTCTCACAGGGCCGGCACTGAAGCTTTCTTT. As protein: CASSSHRAGTEAFF. This chain connects TRBV28 to TRBJ1-1; D is possibly TRBD1 (6 bases). The CDR3 has 14 residues. Germline V gene data show CDR1 as MDHEN and CDR2 as SYDVKM. Trimming removed 4 bases at V and 4 bases at J, with 13 bases between.

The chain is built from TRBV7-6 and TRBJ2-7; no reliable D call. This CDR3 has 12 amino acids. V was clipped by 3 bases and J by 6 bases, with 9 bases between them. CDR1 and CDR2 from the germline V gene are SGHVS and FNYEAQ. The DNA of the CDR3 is TGTGCCAGCAGCTTTTTAGAGGCCGAGCAGTACTTC. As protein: CASSFLEAEQYF.

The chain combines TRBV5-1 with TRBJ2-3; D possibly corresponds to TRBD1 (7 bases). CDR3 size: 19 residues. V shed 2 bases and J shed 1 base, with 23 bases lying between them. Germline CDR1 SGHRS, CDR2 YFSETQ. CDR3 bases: TGCGCCAGCAGCTTTCTTGCGAGACAGGGAGGAATGGGCACAGATACGCAGTATTTT. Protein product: CASSFLARQGGMGTDTQYF.

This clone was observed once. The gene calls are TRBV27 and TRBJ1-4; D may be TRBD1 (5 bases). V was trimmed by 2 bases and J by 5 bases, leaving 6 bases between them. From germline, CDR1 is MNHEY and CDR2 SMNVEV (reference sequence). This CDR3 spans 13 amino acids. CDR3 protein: CASSLRGNEKLFF. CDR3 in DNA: TGTGCCAGCAGTTTAAGGGGAAATGAAAAACTGTTTTTT.

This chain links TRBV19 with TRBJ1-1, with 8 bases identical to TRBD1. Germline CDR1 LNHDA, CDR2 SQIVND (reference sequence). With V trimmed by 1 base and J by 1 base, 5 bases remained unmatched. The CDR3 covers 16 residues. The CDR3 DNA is TGTGCCAGTAGTATAGTTTCTGGGACAGGGAACACTGAAGCTTTCTTT. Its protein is CASSIVSGTGNTEAFF. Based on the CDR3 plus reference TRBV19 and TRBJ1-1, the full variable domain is DGGITQSPKYLFRKEGQNVTLSCEQNLNHDAMYWYRQDPGQGLRLIYYSQIVNDFQKGDIAEGYSVSREKKESFPLTVTSAQKNPTAFYLCASSIVSGTGNTEAFFGQGTRLTVV.

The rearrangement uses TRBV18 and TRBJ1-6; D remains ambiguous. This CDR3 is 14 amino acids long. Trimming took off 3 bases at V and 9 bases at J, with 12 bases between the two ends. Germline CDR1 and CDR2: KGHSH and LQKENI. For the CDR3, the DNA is TGTGCCAGCTCACCCCCCAGGATAGGTTCACCCCTCCACTTT. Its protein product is CASSPPRIGSPLHF.

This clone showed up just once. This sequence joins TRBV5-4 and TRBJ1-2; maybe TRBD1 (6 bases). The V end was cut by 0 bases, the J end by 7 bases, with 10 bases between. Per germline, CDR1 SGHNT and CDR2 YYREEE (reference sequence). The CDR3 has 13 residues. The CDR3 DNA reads TGTGCCAGCAGCTTGGTACAGGGTTCTGGCTACACCTTC. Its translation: CASSLVQGSGYTF.

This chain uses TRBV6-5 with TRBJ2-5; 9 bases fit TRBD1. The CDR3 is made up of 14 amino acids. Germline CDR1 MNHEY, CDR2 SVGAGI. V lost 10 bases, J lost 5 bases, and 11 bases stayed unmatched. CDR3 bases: TGTGCCACAGAACGGGACAGGGCTACCGAGACCCAGTACTTC. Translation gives CATERDRATETQYF.

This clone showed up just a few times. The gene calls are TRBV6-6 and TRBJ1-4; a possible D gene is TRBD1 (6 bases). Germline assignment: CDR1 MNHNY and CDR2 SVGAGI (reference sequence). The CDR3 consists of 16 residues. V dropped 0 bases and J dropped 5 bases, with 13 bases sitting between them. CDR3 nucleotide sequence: TGTGCCAGCAGTTACTCAATCAGGGGCCCCAATGAAAAACTGTTTTTT. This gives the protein CASSYSIRGPNEKLFF.

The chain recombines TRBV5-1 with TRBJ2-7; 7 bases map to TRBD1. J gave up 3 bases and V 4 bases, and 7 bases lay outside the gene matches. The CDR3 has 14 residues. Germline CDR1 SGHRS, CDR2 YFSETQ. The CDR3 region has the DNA TGCGCCAGCAGCGCACCCGGGACAGACTACGAGCAGTACTTC. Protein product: CASSAPGTDYEQYF.

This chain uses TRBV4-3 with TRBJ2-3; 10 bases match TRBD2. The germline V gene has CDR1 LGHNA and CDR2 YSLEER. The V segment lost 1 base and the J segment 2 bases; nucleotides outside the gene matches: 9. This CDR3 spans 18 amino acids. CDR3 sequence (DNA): TGCGCCAGCAGCCAAGTGATTAGCGGGGGGCTCGCCACAGATACGCAGTATTTT. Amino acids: CASSQVISGGLATDTQYF.

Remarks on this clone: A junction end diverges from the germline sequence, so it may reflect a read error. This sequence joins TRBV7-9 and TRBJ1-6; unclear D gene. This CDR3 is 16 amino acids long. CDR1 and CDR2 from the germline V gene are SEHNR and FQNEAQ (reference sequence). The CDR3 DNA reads TGTTCCAGCAGCCCCCCGAATCGGGGAGATAATTCACCCCTCCACTTT. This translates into CSSSPPNRGDNSPLHF.

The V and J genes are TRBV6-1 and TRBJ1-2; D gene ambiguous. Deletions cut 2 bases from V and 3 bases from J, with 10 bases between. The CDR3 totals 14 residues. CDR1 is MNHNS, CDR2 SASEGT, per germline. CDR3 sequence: CASSEIPSDYGYTF. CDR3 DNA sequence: TGTGCCAGCAGTGAAATTCCGTCAGACTATGGCTACACCTTC.